This T cell receptor beta chain was identified in a study of blood T cell repertoires in COVID-19. Across the whole study: T cells, B-cell-depleted T cells, or PBMCs provided the cDNA or gDNA that served as material.

The ends were cut back, 2 bases at V and 1 base at J, with 22 bases in the middle. Germline lookup yields CDR1 SGHTS and CDR2 YDEGEE. CDR3 length: 19 residues. Enrollment of patients from Seattle took place during active infection, with longitudinal follow-up. In the source study's methods: Amplification from reference gene primers served as the basis for estimated nucleated cell counts. Profiled with immunoSEQ multiplex PCR; TCRdb holds only in-frame clones, not every one. For V, J and clone size, that table is used; D and trimming come from the DNA. In the table there are roughly 300,000 clones, roughly 90% of which are singletons.

Sequencing input: peripheral blood. This clonotype originated in a woman aged 25 to 39 with COVID-19, enrolled during active disease. V usage is TRBV5-8 and J usage is TRBJ1-5, with TRBD1 as a possible D gene (6 bases). CDR3 amino acids: CASSFKAQGSGLSNQPQHF. The CDR3 bases are TGTGCCAGCAGCTTTAAGGCGCAGGGGAGCGGTTTAAGCAATCAGCCCCAGCATTTT. The full variable domain, with the rest looked up from reference TRBV5-8 and TRBJ1-5, is EAGVTQSPTHLIKTRGQQATLRCSPISGHTSVYWYQQALGLGLQFLLWYDEGEERNRGNFPPRFSGRQFPNYSSELNVNALELEDSALYLCASSFKAQGSGLSNQPQHFGDGTRLSIL.